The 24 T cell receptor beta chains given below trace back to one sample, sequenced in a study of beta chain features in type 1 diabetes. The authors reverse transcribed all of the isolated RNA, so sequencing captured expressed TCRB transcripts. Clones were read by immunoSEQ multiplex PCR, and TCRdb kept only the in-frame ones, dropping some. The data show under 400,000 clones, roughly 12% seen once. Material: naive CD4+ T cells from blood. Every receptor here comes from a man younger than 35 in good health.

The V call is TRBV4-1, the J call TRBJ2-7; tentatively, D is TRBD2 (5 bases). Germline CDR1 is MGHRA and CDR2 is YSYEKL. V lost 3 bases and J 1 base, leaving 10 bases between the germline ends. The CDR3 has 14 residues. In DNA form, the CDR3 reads TGCGCCAGCAGCCAGGTAGGGAGATCCTACGAGCAGTACTTC. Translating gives CASSQVGRSYEQYF.

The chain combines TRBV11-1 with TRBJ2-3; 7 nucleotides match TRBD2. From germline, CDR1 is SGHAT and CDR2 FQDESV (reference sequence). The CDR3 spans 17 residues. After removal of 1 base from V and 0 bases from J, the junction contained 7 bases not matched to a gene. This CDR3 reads CASSLVRGGGSTDTQYF. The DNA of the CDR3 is TGTGCCAGCAGCTTAGTCCGCGGGGGTGGTAGCACAGATACGCAGTATTTT.

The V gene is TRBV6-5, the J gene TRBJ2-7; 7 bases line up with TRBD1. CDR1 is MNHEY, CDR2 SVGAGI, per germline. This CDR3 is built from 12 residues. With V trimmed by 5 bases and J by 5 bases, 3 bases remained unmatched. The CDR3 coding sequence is TGTGCCAGCAGTCGACAGGGCCACGAGCAGTACTTC. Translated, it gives CASSRQGHEQYF.

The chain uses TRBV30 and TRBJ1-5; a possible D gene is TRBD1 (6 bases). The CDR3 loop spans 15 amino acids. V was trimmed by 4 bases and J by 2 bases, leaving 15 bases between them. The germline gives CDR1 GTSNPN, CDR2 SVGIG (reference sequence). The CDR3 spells CAWTKRGAGNQPQHF. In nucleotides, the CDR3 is TGTGCCTGGACGAAGCGGGGGGCAGGCAATCAGCCCCAGCATTTT.

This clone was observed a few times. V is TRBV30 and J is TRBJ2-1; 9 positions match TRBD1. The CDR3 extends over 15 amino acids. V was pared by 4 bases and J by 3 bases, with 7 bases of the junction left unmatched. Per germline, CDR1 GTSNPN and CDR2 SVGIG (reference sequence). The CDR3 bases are TGTGCCTGGACTGGGGGGACAGGGAGCTACAATGAGCAGTTCTTC. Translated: CAWTGGTGSYNEQFF.

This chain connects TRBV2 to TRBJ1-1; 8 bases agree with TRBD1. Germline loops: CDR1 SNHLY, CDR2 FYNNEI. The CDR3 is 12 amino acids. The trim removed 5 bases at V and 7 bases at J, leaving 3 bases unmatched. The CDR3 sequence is CASSLGQGEAFF. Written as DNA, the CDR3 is TGTGCCAGCAGTCTTGGACAGGGTGAAGCTTTCTTT.

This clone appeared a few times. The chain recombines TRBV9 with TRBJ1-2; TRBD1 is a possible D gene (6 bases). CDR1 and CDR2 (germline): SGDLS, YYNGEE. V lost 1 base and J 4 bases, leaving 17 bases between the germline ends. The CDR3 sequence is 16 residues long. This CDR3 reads CASSVSGGAGGYGYTF. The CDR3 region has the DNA TGTGCCAGCAGCGTAAGCGGGGGGGCCGGGGGCTATGGCTACACCTTC.

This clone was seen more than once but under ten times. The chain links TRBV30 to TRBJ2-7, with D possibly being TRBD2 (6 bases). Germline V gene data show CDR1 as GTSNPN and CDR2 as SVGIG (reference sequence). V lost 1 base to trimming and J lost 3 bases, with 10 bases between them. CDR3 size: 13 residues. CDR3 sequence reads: CAWSAGLIYEQYF. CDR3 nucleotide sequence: TGTGCCTGGAGTGCGGGACTGATCTACGAGCAGTACTTC.

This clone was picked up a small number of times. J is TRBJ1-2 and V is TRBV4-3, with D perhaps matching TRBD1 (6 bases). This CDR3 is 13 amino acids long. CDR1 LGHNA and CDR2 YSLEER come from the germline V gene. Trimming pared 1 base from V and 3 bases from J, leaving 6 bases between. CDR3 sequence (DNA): TGCGCCAGCAGCCAAGGGACAGACTATGGCTACACCTTC. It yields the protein CASSQGTDYGYTF.

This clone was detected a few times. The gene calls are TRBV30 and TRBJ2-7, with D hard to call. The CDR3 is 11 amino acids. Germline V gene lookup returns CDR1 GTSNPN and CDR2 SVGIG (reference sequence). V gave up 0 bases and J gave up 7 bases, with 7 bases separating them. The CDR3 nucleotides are TGTGCCTGGAGTGTACCCACAGAGCAGTACTTC. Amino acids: CAWSVPTEQYF.

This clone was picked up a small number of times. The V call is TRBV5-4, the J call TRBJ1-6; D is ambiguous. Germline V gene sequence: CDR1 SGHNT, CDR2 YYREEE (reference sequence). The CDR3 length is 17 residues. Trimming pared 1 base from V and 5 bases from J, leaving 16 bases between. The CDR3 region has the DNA TGTGCCAGCAGCTTGTTACGGGGTGGGCAGAATAATTCACCCCTCCACTTT. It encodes CASSLLRGGQNNSPLHF.

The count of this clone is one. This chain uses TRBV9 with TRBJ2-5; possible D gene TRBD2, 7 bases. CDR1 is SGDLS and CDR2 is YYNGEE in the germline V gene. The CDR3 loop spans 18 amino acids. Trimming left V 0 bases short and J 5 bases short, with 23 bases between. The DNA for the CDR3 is TGTGCCAGCAGCGTAGAGTTCGGGGGGCATGATAAAATGGAGACCCAGTACTTC. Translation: CASSVEFGGHDKMETQYF.

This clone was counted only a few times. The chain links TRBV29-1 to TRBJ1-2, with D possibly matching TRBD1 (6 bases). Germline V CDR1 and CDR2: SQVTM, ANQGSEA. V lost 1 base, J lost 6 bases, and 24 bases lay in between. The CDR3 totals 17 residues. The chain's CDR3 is CSVEGKRGRQGRDGYTF. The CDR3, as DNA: TGCAGCGTTGAAGGTAAAAGGGGGAGACAAGGGCGCGATGGCTACACCTTC.

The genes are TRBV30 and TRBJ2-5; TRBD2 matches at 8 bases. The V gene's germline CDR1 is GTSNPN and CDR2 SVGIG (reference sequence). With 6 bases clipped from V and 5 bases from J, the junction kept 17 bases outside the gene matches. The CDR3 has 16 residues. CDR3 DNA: TGTGCCTGCCCCCTTGCGGGGGGCCCCCCGGGGGAGACCCAGTACTTC. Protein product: CACPLAGGPPGETQYF.

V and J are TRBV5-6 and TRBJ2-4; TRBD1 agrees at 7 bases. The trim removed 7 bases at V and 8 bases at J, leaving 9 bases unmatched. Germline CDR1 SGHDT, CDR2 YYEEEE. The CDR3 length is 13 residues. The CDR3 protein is CASRDRAGDIQYF. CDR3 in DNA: TGTGCCAGCCGTGACAGGGCAGGCGACATTCAGTACTTC.

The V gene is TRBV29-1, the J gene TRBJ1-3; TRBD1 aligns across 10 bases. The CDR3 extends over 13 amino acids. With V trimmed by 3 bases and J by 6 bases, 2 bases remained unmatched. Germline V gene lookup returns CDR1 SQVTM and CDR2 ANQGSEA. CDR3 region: CSVDGQGENTIYF. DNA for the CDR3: TGCAGCGTTGACGGACAGGGGGAAAACACCATATATTTT.

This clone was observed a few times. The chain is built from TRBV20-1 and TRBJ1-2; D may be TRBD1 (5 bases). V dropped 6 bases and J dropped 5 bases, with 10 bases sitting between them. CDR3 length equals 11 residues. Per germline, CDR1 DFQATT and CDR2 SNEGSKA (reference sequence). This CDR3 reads CSARQIYGYTF. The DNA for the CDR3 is TGCAGTGCAAGACAGATATATGGCTACACCTTC.

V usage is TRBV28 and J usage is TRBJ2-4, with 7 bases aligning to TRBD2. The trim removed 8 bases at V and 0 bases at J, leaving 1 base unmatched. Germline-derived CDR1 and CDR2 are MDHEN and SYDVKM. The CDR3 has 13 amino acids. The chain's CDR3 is CASGGVAKNIQYF. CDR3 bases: TGTGCCAGCGGGGGGGTAGCCAAAAACATTCAGTACTTC. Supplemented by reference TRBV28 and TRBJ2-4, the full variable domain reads DVKVTQSSRYLVKRTGEKVFLECVQDMDHENMFWYRQDPGLGLRLIYFSYDVKMKEKGDIPEGYSVSREKKERFSLILESASTNQTSMYLCASGGVAKNIQYFGAGTRLSVL.

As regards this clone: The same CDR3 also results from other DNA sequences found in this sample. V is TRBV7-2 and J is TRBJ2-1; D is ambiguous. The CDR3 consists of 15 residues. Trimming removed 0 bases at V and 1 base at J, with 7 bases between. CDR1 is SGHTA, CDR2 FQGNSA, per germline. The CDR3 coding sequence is TGTGCCAGCAGCTTAGCGCCCGGGTCCTACAATGAGCAGTTCTTC. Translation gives CASSLAPGSYNEQFF.

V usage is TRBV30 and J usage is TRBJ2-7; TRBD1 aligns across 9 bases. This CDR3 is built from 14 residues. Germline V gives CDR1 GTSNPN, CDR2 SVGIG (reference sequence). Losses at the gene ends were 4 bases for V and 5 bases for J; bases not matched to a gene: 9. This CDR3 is CAWNRDRVINEQYF. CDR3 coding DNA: TGTGCCTGGAATAGGGACAGGGTCATCAACGAGCAGTACTTC.

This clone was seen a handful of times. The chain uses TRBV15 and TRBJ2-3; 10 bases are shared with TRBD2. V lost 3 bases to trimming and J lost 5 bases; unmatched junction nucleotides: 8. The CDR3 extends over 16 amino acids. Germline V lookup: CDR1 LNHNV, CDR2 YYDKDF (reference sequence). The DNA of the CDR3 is TGTGCCACCAGCAGGGATCAGCGGGAGGGCCAAGATACGCAGTATTTT. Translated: CATSRDQREGQDTQYF.

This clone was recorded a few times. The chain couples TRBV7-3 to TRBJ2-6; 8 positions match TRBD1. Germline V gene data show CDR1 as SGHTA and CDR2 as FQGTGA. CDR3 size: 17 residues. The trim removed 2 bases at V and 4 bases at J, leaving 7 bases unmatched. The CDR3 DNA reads TGTGCCAGCAGCTTACGCAAGACAGGGGACGGGGCCAACGTCCTGACTTTC. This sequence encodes CASSLRKTGDGANVLTF.

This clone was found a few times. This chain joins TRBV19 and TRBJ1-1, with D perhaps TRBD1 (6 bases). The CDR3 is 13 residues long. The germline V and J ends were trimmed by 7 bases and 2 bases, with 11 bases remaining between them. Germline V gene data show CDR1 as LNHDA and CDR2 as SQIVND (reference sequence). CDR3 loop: CASNLQGNTEAFF. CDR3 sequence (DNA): TGTGCCAGTAACTTACAGGGAAACACTGAAGCTTTCTTT.

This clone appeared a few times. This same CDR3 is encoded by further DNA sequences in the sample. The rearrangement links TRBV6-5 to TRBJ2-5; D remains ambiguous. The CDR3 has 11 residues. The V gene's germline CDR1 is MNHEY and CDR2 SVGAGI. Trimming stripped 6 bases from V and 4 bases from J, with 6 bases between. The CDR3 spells CASSSGETQYF. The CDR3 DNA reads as TGTGCCAGCAGCTCCGGAGAGACCCAGTACTTC.